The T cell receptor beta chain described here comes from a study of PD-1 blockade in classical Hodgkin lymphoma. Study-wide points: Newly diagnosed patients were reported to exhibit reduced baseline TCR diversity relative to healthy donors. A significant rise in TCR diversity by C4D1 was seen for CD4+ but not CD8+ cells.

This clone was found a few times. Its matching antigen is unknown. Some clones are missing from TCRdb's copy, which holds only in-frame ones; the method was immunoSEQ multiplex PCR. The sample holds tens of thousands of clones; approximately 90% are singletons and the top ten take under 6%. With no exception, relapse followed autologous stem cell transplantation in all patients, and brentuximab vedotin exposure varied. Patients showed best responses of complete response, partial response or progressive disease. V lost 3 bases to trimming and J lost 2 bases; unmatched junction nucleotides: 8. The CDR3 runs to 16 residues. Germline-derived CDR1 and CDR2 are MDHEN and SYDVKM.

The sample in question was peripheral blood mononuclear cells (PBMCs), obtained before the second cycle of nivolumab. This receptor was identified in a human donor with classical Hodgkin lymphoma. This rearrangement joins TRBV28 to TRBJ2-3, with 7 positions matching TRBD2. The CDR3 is CASSFIGLAVTDTQYF. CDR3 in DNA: TGTGCCAGCAGTTTCATCGGGCTAGCGGTCACAGATACGCAGTATTTT.